The 5 T cell receptor beta chains below all came from one sample that was sequenced in a study of T cell repertoires in cytomegalovirus infection. TCRdb reprocessed the reads via MiXCR and lists one record per CDR3 protein. Among a few hundred thousand distinct CDR3 sequences listed, roughly 34% were seen once. Antigen specificity for these receptors is unknown. The sample here was cultured PBMCs, taken from culture after CMV antigen stimulation. The receptors stem from a human donor in good health (CMV status not recorded). Some clones in this sample may be carry-over from other donors' samples.

The CDR3 DNA follows: TGTGCCAGCAGCCCACAGGGACGGCCGAACACTGAAGCTTTCTTT. Translation gives CASSPQGRPNTEAFF. This chain links TRBV7-2 with TRBJ1-1; maybe TRBD1 (6 bases). This CDR3 has 15 amino acids. Germline assignment: CDR1 SGHTA and CDR2 FQGNSA. V was trimmed by 5 bases and J by 1 base, leaving 14 bases between them. Complete variable domain (other parts from reference TRBV7-2 and TRBJ1-1): GAGVSQSPSNKVTEKGKDVELRCDPISGHTALYWYRQSLGQGLEFLIYFQGNSAPDKSGLPSDRFSAERTGGSVSTLTIQRTQQEDSAVYLCASSPQGRPNTEAFFGQGTRLTVV.

The table lists this clonotype with a few counts. This chain links TRBV10-3 with TRBJ2-5; D might be TRBD2 (6 bases). Germline V CDR1 and CDR2: ENHRY, SYGVKD. The CDR3 runs 16 residues. V dropped 4 bases and J dropped 3 bases, with 18 bases sitting between them. The CDR3 sequence is CAISVVGAGPKETQYF. The CDR3 nucleotides read TGTGCCATCAGTGTAGTAGGGGCGGGACCTAAAGAGACCCAGTACTTC.

The chain is built from TRBV4-1 and TRBJ2-3, with D tentatively TRBD1 or TRBD2 (6 bases each). Germline values: CDR1 MGHRA, CDR2 YSYEKL. Trimming cost V 4 bases and J 8 bases, with 22 bases left between them. This CDR3 region has 16 residues. The CDR3, as DNA: TGCGCCAGCAGCCGCATTGACAGGAGGGGATACGGTACGCAGTATTTT. This translates into CASSRIDRRGYGTQYF.

The chain uses TRBV5-1 and TRBJ2-1; 8 bases map to TRBD1. Germline assignment: CDR1 SGHRS and CDR2 YFSETQ. The CDR3 is made up of 19 amino acids. With 2 bases clipped from V and 4 bases from J, the junction kept 17 bases outside the gene matches. CDR3 nucleotides: TGCGCCAGCAGCTTCCAGATGCCTCTGCCAGGGGGCGTTTACAATGAGCAGTTCTTC. Translated: CASSFQMPLPGGVYNEQFF.

The chain uses TRBV6-2 or TRBV6-3 and TRBJ2-1; tentatively, D is TRBD2 (7 bases). The CDR3 sequence is 16 residues long. Germline V gene data show CDR1 as MNHEY and CDR2 as SVGEGT. The ends were cut back, 0 bases at V and 8 bases at J, with 17 bases in the middle. The CDR3 region is CASSYSGAGALDEQFF. DNA of the CDR3: TGTGCCAGCAGTTACTCTGGGGCGGGGGCGCTGGATGAGCAGTTCTTC.